This T cell receptor beta chain was found in a study of Graves' ophthalmopathy and Graves' hyperthyroidism. As the template, RNA transcripts were used to amplify TCR beta CDR3 regions. The workflow started with a first-round RT-PCR run with HTBI primers and then moved on to a second-round multiplex PCR. TCRdb re-called the multiplex PCR reads through MiXCR, storing one row per CDR3 protein. The sample records 500,000 to 800,000 distinct CDR3 sequences, about two fifths being singletons. Of note for this clonotype: With a much larger clone just one base away, this may be a read error. The conserved phenylalanine or tryptophan normally closing the CDR3 is absent here, so this likely arose from a read error.

Trimming removed 5 bases from V and 4 bases from J, with 11 bases in between. The CDR3 has 13 amino acids. Germline CDR1 and CDR2: SGHTA and FQGTGA. This clonotype was obtained from an adult man with Graves' ophthalmopathy. The sample comprised peripheral blood. The V and J genes are TRBV7-3 and TRBJ1-2; TRBD1 might be the D (5 bases). DNA for the CDR3: TGTGCCAGCAGCCCGGGGGGGTCCTATGGCTACACCCTC. Protein: CASSPGGSYGYTL.